The 6 T cell receptor beta chains below come from one sample, sequenced in a study of shared clonotypes between healthy human individuals. The protocol was immunoSEQ multiplex PCR, while the TCRdb copy is restricted to in-frame clones and leaves out a portion. Altogether about 470,000 clones are present, 79% being singletons, with the ten largest covering roughly 13%. Input material: PBMCs. The receptors were sampled from a woman between 35 and 50 years old in good health. Some clones in this sample may be carry-over from other donors' samples.

The chain recombines TRBV30 with TRBJ1-6; no clear D. This CDR3 spans 14 amino acids. The germline gives CDR1 GTSNPN, CDR2 SVGIG (reference sequence). V gave up 0 bases and J gave up 10 bases, with 13 bases separating them. The CDR3: CAWSVQRGSSPLHF. CDR3 sequence (DNA): TGTGCCTGGAGTGTACAGCGGGGAAGCTCACCCCTCCACTTT.

The chain carries TRBV6-7 and TRBJ2-7, with TRBD1 matching over 10 bases. TRBV6-7 is reported as an ORF; its role is uncertain. This CDR3 comprises 16 residues. With 0 bases clipped from V and 1 base from J, the junction kept 3 bases outside the gene matches. The DNA for the CDR3 is TGTGCCAGCAGTTACTCCCGGGACAGGGGTTCCTACGAGCAGTACTTC. Protein sequence: CASSYSRDRGSYEQYF.

This clone showed up just once. The genes are TRBV5-6 and TRBJ1-4, with a weak D call TRBD1 (6 bases). V shed 0 bases and J shed 0 bases, with 18 bases lying between them. The CDR3 length is 19 residues. Germline V gene sequence: CDR1 SGHDT, CDR2 YYEEEE. The CDR3 spells CASSLGVLVGGPTNEKLFF. CDR3 nucleotides: TGTGCCAGCAGCTTGGGTGTTTTGGTAGGGGGGCCAACTAATGAAAAACTGTTTTTT.

This chain joins TRBV18 and TRBJ1-4, with 7 bases identical to TRBD1. With 5 bases clipped from V and 7 bases from J, the junction kept 16 bases outside the gene matches. This CDR3 is built from 17 residues. Germline-derived CDR1 and CDR2 are KGHSH and LQKENI. The CDR3 DNA reads as TGTGCCAGCTCATCTCGAACCGCCCGACAGGGAGTTGAAAAACTGTTTTTT. Protein: CASSSRTARQGVEKLFF.

The V and J genes are TRBV7-2 and TRBJ2-1; a weak D match, TRBD1 (5 bases). Germline V CDR1 and CDR2: SGHTA, FQGNSA. With 8 bases removed from V and 0 bases from J, the gap between germline ends came to 14 bases. The CDR3 totals 15 residues. CDR3 amino acids: CASGAAYSSYNEQFF. In DNA, the CDR3 is TGTGCCAGCGGGGCGGCGTATAGCTCCTACAATGAGCAGTTCTTC.

The rearrangement joins TRBV27 to TRBJ2-5, with 7 bases identical to TRBD2. Germline CDR1 reads MNHEY; CDR2 reads SMNVEV (reference sequence). Trimming removed 6 bases from V and 4 bases from J; junction bases left unmatched: 5. The CDR3 contains 13 residues. Here the CDR3 reads CASSWRERETQYF. In nucleotides, the CDR3 is TGTGCCAGCAGCTGGCGGGAGAGAGAGACCCAGTACTTC.